This record looks at one TCR beta chain sequence and its context. The source of the sample is a study of blood T cell repertoires in COVID-19. Study background: Acute-phase and convalescent COVID-19 samples originated in the United States, Italy and Spain. The analysed material was cDNA or gDNA that came from T cells, B-cell-depleted T cells, or PBMCs.

Per the study methods: Reference gene primer amplification yielded estimated nucleated cell counts. Profiled with immunoSEQ multiplex PCR; TCRdb holds only in-frame clones, not every one. The D gene and trimming were derived from the DNA, and the V and J assignments and clone size from that table. The table lists some 320,000 clones, approximately 90% of them singletons, with 5.5% to 8% in the top ten. V lost 6 bases and J 8 bases, leaving 10 bases between the germline ends. Germline lookup yields CDR1 SEHNR and CDR2 FQNEAQ (reference sequence). The CDR3 runs to 12 residues. The receptor comes from a woman aged 25 to 39 who had recovered from COVID-19. V is TRBV7-9 and J is TRBJ1-4; tentatively, D is TRBD1 (5 bases). The sample taken for sequencing was peripheral blood. This CDR3 reads CASSLRQEKLFF. The CDR3, as DNA: TGTGCCAGCAGTCTTAGACAGGAAAAACTGTTTTTT. Full variable domain (remainder filled in from reference TRBV7-9 and TRBJ1-4): DTGVSQNPRHKITKRGQNVTFRCDPISEHNRLYWYRQTLGQGPEFLTYFQNEAQLEKSRLLSDRFSAERPKGSFSTLEIQRTEQGDSAMYLCASSLRQEKLFFGSGTQLSVL.